Included here is one T cell receptor (beta chain) sequence, with context. Germline V gene data show CDR1 as MNHEY and CDR2 as SMNVEV (reference sequence). The CDR3 contains 15 residues. Trimming left V 1 base short and J 4 bases short, with 11 bases between. The entry originates in a study of shared clonotypes between healthy human individuals. The naive CD8 subset, CD45RO-negative cells positively selected for CCR7, excluded terminally differentiated effector memory CD45RA+ cells. It was approximately 0.2 ug DNA, about 30,000 T cell genomes, that sorted-subset replicate PCRs used. Original data processing: Sequence data from immunoSEQ were junction-only and lacked quality scores; consequently, filtering differed. Using immunoSEQ multiplex PCR, the repertoire was profiled, and TCRdb retains in-frame clones only, with some absent. That table supplies the V and J calls and clone size; D and trimming were determined from the DNA. The table shows about 2.1 million clones, with 90% to 95% occurring only once.

The receptor was derived from a man aged 18 to 29 in good health. Some clones in this sample may be carry-over from other donors' samples. This chain links TRBV27 with TRBJ1-5; D gene ambiguous. Input material: naive CD8+ T cells from PBMCs. Written as DNA, the CDR3 is TGTGCCAGCAGTTTATTGTGGACGCCTAATCAGCCCCAGCATTTT. Its protein is CASSLLWTPNQPQHF.